This paragraph covers one TCR beta chain sequence. The CDR3 runs 15 residues. Trimming shortened V by 4 bases and J by 0 bases, and 12 bases separated the two germline ends. The germline V gene has CDR1 MNHEY and CDR2 SVGAGI. The data stem from a study of blood T cell repertoires in COVID-19. Study overall: Some COVID-19 samples were acute and others convalescent; all came from the United States, Italy and Spain.

Authors' methods: The assay estimated nucleated cells by amplifying reference gene primers. The assay was immunoSEQ multiplex PCR, and TCRdb's table has in-frame clones only and misses some. That table furnishes V, J and clone size, whereas the DNA furnished D and trimming. The repertoire holds approximately 170,000 clones, with around four fifths as singletons. The receptor was isolated from a man in his 70s who had recovered from COVID-19. Sequencing was performed on peripheral blood. The chain recombines TRBV6-5 with TRBJ1-1; D is unclear. The CDR3 protein is CASSSRTLMNTEAFF. The CDR3 nucleotides are TGTGCCAGCAGTTCCCGTACTCTAATGAACACTGAAGCTTTCTTT.